This T cell receptor (beta chain) was profiled in a study of human T cells and chemical hapten exposure. Study results and limitations: Compared with pre-sensitization or healthy control sets, expanded TCRs clustered more. Donor immune responses may differ from healthy people's, since all donors had alopecia.

Documented time point: pre-sensitization, week 0. Specified treatment: therapeutic diphenylcyclopropenone sensitization with weekly scalp DPC. Researchers sampled blood before each patch test went on. TCRdb processed the RACE reads anew with MiXCR; each CDR3 protein has one entry. There are over 30,000 distinct CDR3 sequences in the sample; less than 8.5% occur only once, and roughly 1.3% lies in the top ten. CDR1 is DFQATT and CDR2 is SNEGSKA in the germline V gene (reference sequence). The CDR3 loop spans 16 amino acids. Between the trimmed V and J ends, which lost 2 bases and 0 bases, there was a span of 16 bases. This clonotype was detected ten times or more. The antigen remains unidentified.

The sequences come from whole blood, collected in connection with sensitization to the hapten diphenylcyclopropenone (DPC). The receptor was derived from a woman aged 45-65 years with alopecia areata. Some clones in this sample may be carry-over from other donors' samples. The V gene is TRBV20-1, the J gene TRBJ1-1; tentatively, D is TRBD1 (5 bases). The CDR3 nucleotides read TGCAGTGCTAGACAGGGATATAAGATCATGAACACTGAAGCTTTCTTT. As protein: CSARQGYKIMNTEAFF.